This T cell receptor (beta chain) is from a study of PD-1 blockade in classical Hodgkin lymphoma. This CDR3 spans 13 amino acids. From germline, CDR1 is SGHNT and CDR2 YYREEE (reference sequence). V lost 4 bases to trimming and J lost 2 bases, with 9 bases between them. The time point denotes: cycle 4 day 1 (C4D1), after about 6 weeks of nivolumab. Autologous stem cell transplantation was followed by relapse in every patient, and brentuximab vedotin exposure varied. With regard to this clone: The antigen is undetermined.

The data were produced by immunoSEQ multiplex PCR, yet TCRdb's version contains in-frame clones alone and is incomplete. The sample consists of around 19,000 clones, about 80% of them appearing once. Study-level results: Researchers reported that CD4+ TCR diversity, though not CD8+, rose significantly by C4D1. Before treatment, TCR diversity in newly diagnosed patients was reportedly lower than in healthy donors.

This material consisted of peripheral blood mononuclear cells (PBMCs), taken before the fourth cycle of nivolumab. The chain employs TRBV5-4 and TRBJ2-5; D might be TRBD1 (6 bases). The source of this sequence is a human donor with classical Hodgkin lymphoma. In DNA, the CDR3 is TGTGCCAGCAGCCGGGACACTCAAGAGACCCAGTACTTC. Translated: CASSRDTQETQYF.